One sample yielded the 29 T cell receptor beta chains listed below, sequenced in a study of blood T cells in healthy people across ages. The second PCR ran roughly 6 to 11 cycles with a sample-barcoded 5' primer and J-beta primers. Using its own MiXCR run on the 5' RACE reads, TCRdb lists one record per CDR3 protein. There are about 1.1 million distinct CDR3 sequences in the sample; around two fifths occur only once, and about an eighth lies in the top ten. Sequenced input: blood. The receptors stem from a man younger than 35 in good health.

The chain joins TRBV6-2 or TRBV6-3 to TRBJ2-1; possible D gene TRBD2, 5 bases. The J call may be wrong; the DNA end is better matched by TRBJ2-7. The CDR3 is 16 amino acids. Germline CDR1 MNHEY, CDR2 SVGEGT. For the CDR3, the DNA is TGTGCCAGCAGTCCAAGAAAGCGGACCTCCTACAATGAGCAGTACTTC. It specifies CASSPRKRTSYNEQYF.

The rearrangement joins TRBV4-2 to TRBJ2-5; 10 nucleotides agree with TRBD2. Germline V gene data show CDR1 as LGHNA and CDR2 as YNFKEQ. The J segment lost 4 bases and the V segment lost 2 bases, leaving 13 bases of the junction unmatched. This CDR3 is 18 amino acids long. The CDR3 bases are TGTGCCAGCAGCCAACCAAGCGGGGGGGCGAATCGGAGAGAGACCCAGTACTTC. Amino acid sequence: CASSQPSGGANRRETQYF.

This clonotype has a handful of counts. The chain joins TRBV7-8 to TRBJ2-7; D gene ambiguous. Germline lookup yields CDR1 SGHVS and CDR2 FQNEAQ. This CDR3 contains 13 residues. Trimming left V 3 bases short and J 3 bases short, with 9 bases between. CDR3 region: CASSFRLNYEQYF. CDR3 sequence (DNA): TGTGCCAGCAGCTTCCGACTGAACTACGAGCAGTACTTC.

The genes are TRBV20-1 and TRBJ1-2, with D unresolved. The CDR3 sequence is 14 residues long. The germline V and J ends were trimmed by 7 bases and 4 bases, with 19 bases remaining between them. Germline lookup yields CDR1 DFQATT and CDR2 SNEGSKA (reference sequence). Here the CDR3 reads CSVPDQPRAYGYTF. DNA of the CDR3: TGCAGTGTTCCCGACCAACCCCGGGCCTATGGCTACACCTTC.

This clonotype occurred a few times. The chain recombines TRBV20-1 with TRBJ2-3; no definite D call. Trimming shortened V by 3 bases and J by 6 bases, and 10 bases separated the two germline ends. The germline V gene encodes CDR1 DFQATT and CDR2 SNEGSKA (reference sequence). The CDR3 consists of 12 residues. The CDR3 DNA is TGCAGTGCTAGTGCGACCTTCGATACGCAGTATTTT. It codes for CSASATFDTQYF.

The chain uses TRBV9 and TRBJ2-2; the D gene is possibly TRBD2 (5 bases). The length of the CDR3 is 14 residues. Germline loops: CDR1 SGDLS, CDR2 YYNGEE. Trimming removed 5 bases from V and 5 bases from J, with 13 bases in between. DNA for the CDR3: TGTGCCAGCAGTGCCTCCGGGGATACCGGGGAGCTGTTTTTT. It codes for CASSASGDTGELFF.

The chain is built from TRBV7-3 and TRBJ1-2, with D hard to call. Germline loops: CDR1 SGHTA, CDR2 FQGTGA. V was shortened by 5 bases and J by 5 bases, with 12 bases between the two germline ends. This CDR3 has 13 residues. The CDR3 region is CASSPVPGYGYTF. For the CDR3, the DNA is TGTGCCAGCAGCCCAGTCCCGGGGTATGGCTACACCTTC.

A few counts support this clonotype. V usage is TRBV12-3 or TRBV12-4 and J usage is TRBJ1-2; D possibly corresponds to TRBD1 (6 bases). The CDR3 has 14 amino acids. The V end lost 5 bases, the J end lost 8 bases, and 18 bases lay between the germline ends. The CDR3 DNA sequence: TGTGCCAGCAGTCGCTCGATGATGCAGGGGGGCTACACCTTC. Amino acid sequence: CASSRSMMQGGYTF.

The J gene is TRBJ2-1, the V gene TRBV20-1; 7 bases align to TRBD2. CDR3 size: 13 residues. V trimming: 5 bases; J trimming: 5 bases; junction bases outside the gene matches: 6. Germline V CDR1 and CDR2: DFQATT, SNEGSKA (reference sequence). CDR3 in amino acids: CSAARDYDNEQFF. CDR3 nucleotides: TGCAGTGCTGCCCGGGACTACGACAATGAGCAGTTCTTC.

The sample holds a few counts of this clonotype. This chain joins TRBV20-1 and TRBJ1-4; TRBD1 is a possible D gene (6 bases). The V and J ends lost 3 bases and 5 bases respectively, with 19 bases between them. Germline assignment: CDR1 DFQATT and CDR2 SNEGSKA (reference sequence). The CDR3 runs to 16 residues. CDR3 loop: CSARLGPGHQNEKLFF. DNA of the CDR3: TGCAGTGCTAGGCTGGGTCCGGGACACCAAAATGAAAAACTGTTTTTT.

In its sample, this clonotype was seen many times. This chain joins TRBV12-3 or TRBV12-4 and TRBJ2-5; D is undetermined. Trimming removed 10 bases at V and 4 bases at J, with 16 bases between. The CDR3 totals 13 residues. In nucleotides, the CDR3 is TGTGCCACCCGACCCCTTGAAGGAGAGACCCAGTACTTC. This gives the protein CATRPLEGETQYF.

The chain has TRBV28 and TRBJ2-2; 12 bases are a match to TRBD2. The CDR3 length is 16 residues. CDR1 MDHEN and CDR2 SYDVKM come from the germline V gene. Trimming cost V 3 bases and J 6 bases; bases outside gene matches: 5. The DNA for the CDR3 is TGTGCCAGCAGTTTCCTAGCGGGGGGGTCCCCCGGGGAGCTGTTTTTT. Translation: CASSFLAGGSPGELFF.

The chain has TRBV6-2 or TRBV6-3 and TRBJ1-5; 7 bases line up with TRBD1. The CDR3 covers 17 residues. CDR1 is MNHEY and CDR2 is SVGEGT in the germline V gene. J lost 3 bases, V lost 5 bases, and 13 bases had no gene match. The CDR3 region has the DNA TGTGCCAGCAGTCCCCTTAGACGGGACAGTGTCAATCAGCCCCAGCATTTT. It encodes CASSPLRRDSVNQPQHF.

This clonotype was observed a few times. The chain uses TRBV6-6 and TRBJ2-1, with D possibly called TRBD1 or TRBD2 (5 bases each). V lost 0 bases to trimming and J lost 0 bases, with 12 bases between them. CDR1 and CDR2 (germline): MNHNY, SVGAGI (reference sequence). This CDR3 spans 17 amino acids. CDR3 protein: CASSYSIWGSSYNEQFF. DNA of the CDR3: TGTGCCAGCAGTTACTCGATTTGGGGGAGCTCCTACAATGAGCAGTTCTTC.

The chain recombines TRBV27 with TRBJ1-1, with a tentative D call TRBD1 (5 bases). V was shortened by 5 bases and J by 11 bases, with 15 bases between the two germline ends. Germline CDR1 reads MNHEY; CDR2 reads SMNVEV (reference sequence). CDR3 size: 12 residues. The CDR3 DNA reads TGTGCCAGCAGTGCAGGGAAATCACGGGCTTTCTTT. Its translation is CASSAGKSRAFF.

The chain couples TRBV19 to TRBJ2-7; 11 positions agree with TRBD1. The J call may be mistaken, given a closer DNA end match to TRBJ2-5. Germline V gene sequence: CDR1 LNHDA, CDR2 SQIVND (reference sequence). The CDR3 is 14 amino acids. This CDR3 reads CASSMGQGVETQYF. DNA of the CDR3: TGTGCCAGTAGTATGGGACAGGGGGTCGAGACCCAGTACTTC.

J is TRBJ2-1 and V is TRBV20-1; 9 positions agree with TRBD2. This CDR3 region has 15 residues. V was pared by 5 bases and J by 6 bases, with 11 bases of the junction left unmatched. CDR1 is DFQATT and CDR2 is SNEGSKA in the germline V gene (reference sequence). CDR3 loop: CSAEDPRGGLNEQFF. The CDR3, as DNA: TGCAGTGCTGAGGATCCGCGGGGGGGCCTCAATGAGCAGTTCTTC.

The chain joins TRBV6-5 to TRBJ2-3; TRBD1 might be the D (6 bases). Germline V lookup: CDR1 MNHEY, CDR2 SVGAGI. The CDR3 extends over 14 amino acids. Trimming pared 6 bases from V and 2 bases from J, leaving 12 bases between. The CDR3 coding sequence is TGTGCCAGCAGAACCCACAGGGTCACAGATACGCAGTATTTT. Amino acids: CASRTHRVTDTQYF.

This clonotype appeared many times. The V gene is TRBV28, the J gene TRBJ1-1; the D gene is possibly TRBD1 (6 bases). The CDR3 length is 15 residues. Germline CDR1 MDHEN, CDR2 SYDVKM. V was shortened by 5 bases and J by 3 bases, with 16 bases between the two germline ends. CDR3 DNA: TGTGCCAGCAGTCACACACGGACAGTTGACACTGAAGCTTTCTTT. Its translation: CASSHTRTVDTEAFF.

The count of this clonotype is one. The rearrangement links TRBV5-6 to TRBJ1-1; D ambiguous. The V and J ends lost 5 bases and 8 bases respectively, with 13 bases between them. CDR3 length equals 12 residues. CDR1 and CDR2 from the germline V gene are SGHDT and YYEEEE. CDR3 coding DNA: TGTGCCAGCAGTGTAGCGGGCGCGGAAGCTTTCTTT. Protein sequence: CASSVAGAEAFF.

This chain joins TRBV28 and TRBJ2-1; possibly TRBD1 or TRBD2 for D (7 bases each). The CDR3 is 16 residues long. The V gene lost 4 bases and the J gene lost 4 bases, with 17 bases spanning the gap. Germline loops: CDR1 MDHEN, CDR2 SYDVKM. CDR3 bases: TGTGCCAGCAGTTACCTCCAGGGGGGGGGATACAATGAGCAGTTCTTC. Translation: CASSYLQGGGYNEQFF. The whole variable domain, remainder taken from reference TRBV28 and TRBJ2-1, is DVKVTQSSRYLVKRTGEKVFLECVQDMDHENMFWYRQDPGLGLRLIYFSYDVKMKEKGDIPEGYSVSREKKERFSLILESASTNQTSMYLCASSYLQGGGYNEQFFGPGTRLTVL.

V usage is TRBV28 and J usage is TRBJ2-5, with 10 bases aligning to TRBD2. Gene TRBJ2-7 matches the end of the DNA better, so the J call may be wrong. CDR3 length: 13 amino acids. The germline V gene has CDR1 MDHEN and CDR2 SYDVKM. The CDR3 loop reads CASSSGLAAEQYF. The CDR3 DNA reads TGTGCCAGCAGCTCCGGACTAGCGGCCGAGCAGTACTTC.

Only one count was recorded for this clonotype. Germline and junction disagree at one end, which may indicate a read error. The V gene is TRBV28, the J gene TRBJ1-4; a possible D gene is TRBD1 (5 bases). The CDR3 length is 16 residues. Per germline, CDR1 MDHEN and CDR2 SYDVKM. The DNA of the CDR3 is TGTACCAGCAGTTCCGAACGACGGGGGACTAAGGAAAAACTGTTTTTT. Translation: CTSSSERRGTKEKLFF.

V gene TRBV27 combines with J gene TRBJ1-2; D may be TRBD1 (5 bases). Trimming took 2 bases from V and 2 from J, leaving 12 bases between them. The CDR3 runs to 15 residues. Germline V gives CDR1 MNHEY, CDR2 SMNVEV (reference sequence). In DNA, the CDR3 is TGTGCCAGCAGTTTAAGTTGGGGGGAGAACTATGGCTACACCTTC. Translated: CASSLSWGENYGYTF.

J is TRBJ2-3 and V is TRBV5-1, with D uncertain. The CDR3 totals 16 residues. From germline, CDR1 is SGHRS and CDR2 YFSETQ. The V and J ends lost 1 base and 1 base respectively, with 13 bases between them. As DNA, the CDR3 is TGCGCCAGCAGCTTGTGGGCAGTTCAAGGCACAGATACGCAGTATTTT. Residues: CASSLWAVQGTDTQYF. Supplemented by reference TRBV5-1 and TRBJ2-3, the full variable domain reads KAGVTQTPRYLIKTRGQQVTLSCSPISGHRSVSWYQQTPGQGLQFLFEYFSETQRNKGNFPGRFSGRQFSNSRSEMNVSTLELGDSALYLCASSLWAVQGTDTQYFGPGTRLTVL.

This clonotype was observed a handful of times. The rearrangement joins TRBV4-2 to TRBJ2-3; TRBD1 matches 9 bases. The CDR3 runs 16 residues. With V trimmed by 4 bases and J by 3 bases, 8 bases remained unmatched. Germline V gene data show CDR1 as LGHNA and CDR2 as YNFKEQ. CDR3 amino acids: CASSPNRDRVTDTQYF. The CDR3, as DNA: TGTGCCAGCAGCCCTAACCGGGACAGGGTAACAGATACGCAGTATTTT.

This clonotype has a handful of counts. The CDR3 nucleotides read TGTGCCAGCAGCAATCTAGCGGGGGAAGGGAATGAGCAGTTCTTC. Protein product: CASSNLAGEGNEQFF. This chain joins TRBV7-8 and TRBJ2-1, with TRBD2 identical over 10 bases. V trimming: 5 bases; J trimming: 7 bases; junction bases outside the gene matches: 8. The CDR3 totals 15 residues. Germline V gene sequence: CDR1 SGHVS, CDR2 FQNEAQ.

V is TRBV15 and J is TRBJ2-2; D call uncertain. Germline V gives CDR1 LNHNV, CDR2 YYDKDF (reference sequence). The CDR3 spans 15 residues. V lost 0 bases and J lost 0, with 5 bases in between. The CDR3 reads CATSRDRANTGELFF. The CDR3 nucleotides are TGTGCCACCAGCAGAGATAGAGCGAACACCGGGGAGCTGTTTTTT.

This clonotype was seen more than once but under ten times. This chain connects TRBV27 to TRBJ2-5; D is unresolved. Germline V lookup: CDR1 MNHEY, CDR2 SMNVEV (reference sequence). The CDR3 is 14 residues long. V lost 8 bases and J lost 1, with 14 bases in between. The CDR3 is CASHPGDFQETQYF. Written as DNA, the CDR3 is TGTGCCAGCCACCCAGGAGACTTCCAAGAGACCCAGTACTTC.